What follows is one T cell receptor beta chain and its context. This specimen comes from a study of T cells in Graves' hyperthyroidism and ophthalmopathy. Authors of the study amplified TCR beta CDR3 regions from RNA transcripts. The primer set for the first-round RT-PCR of the TCR CDR3 was HTBI. MiXCR was run by TCRdb on the multiplex PCR reads, yielding one entry per CDR3 protein. The sample includes about 130,000 distinct CDR3 sequences, approximately 20% seen only once; the top ten take about two thirds. Trimming stripped 3 bases from V and 6 bases from J, with 11 bases between. Germline V gene sequence: CDR1 SGHDN, CDR2 FVKESK. The CDR3 runs to 13 residues.

The chain recombines TRBV14 with TRBJ1-2, with D unclear. Sequenced input: blood. The sequence was obtained from a woman between 45 and 60 years old with Graves' hyperthyroidism that later progressed to Graves' ophthalmopathy. The CDR3 bases are TGTGCCAGCAGCCATACGAGAGGCAATGGCTACACCTTC. Protein product: CASSHTRGNGYTF.